The 9 T cell receptor beta chains below all came from one sample that was sequenced in a study of CD8+ T cells in alopecia areata. After isolation, RNA underwent reverse transcription to generate cDNA as the sequencing template. Sequenced by immunoSEQ multiplex PCR; TCRdb stores in-frame clones only, minus some. The sample consists of 190,000 or so clones, 58% of them appearing once. The treatment: oral pan-JAK inhibitor, 5-10 mg twice daily. The sequences come from CD4+ T cells sorted from blood, collected at week 24, from a patient treated with tofacitinib. Receptors were obtained from a human donor with alopecia areata.

The CDR3 bases are TGTGCCAGCAGCTTGTACAGGGAGAATGAAGCTTTCTTT. Translation: CASSLYRENEAFF. The rearrangement joins TRBV5-6 to TRBJ1-1; D is possibly TRBD1 (6 bases). CDR1 SGHDT and CDR2 YYEEEE come from the germline V gene. Trimming pared 1 base from V and 7 bases from J, leaving 11 bases between. There are 13 residues in the CDR3.

The sample holds a few counts of this clone. The CDR3 DNA reads TGCGCCAGCAGCCAAGACAGGGTCTCTGGAAACACCATATATTTT. Amino acid sequence: CASSQDRVSGNTIYF. The gene calls are TRBV23-1 and TRBJ1-3, with 7 positions matching TRBD1. TRBV23-1 is known as an ORF, though its function is uncertain. The CDR3 sequence is 15 residues long. The V segment lost 6 bases and the J segment 0 bases; nucleotides outside the gene matches: 5.

This clone came up a few times. Other DNA sequences within the sample encode an identical CDR3. The J gene is TRBJ2-5, the V gene TRBV5-1; no clear D. Germline V lookup: CDR1 SGHRS, CDR2 YFSETQ. Trimming removed 2 bases from V and 2 bases from J, with 7 bases in between. This CDR3 contains 13 residues. CDR3 sequence: CASSLRAQETQYF. DNA of the CDR3: TGCGCCAGCAGCTTACGGGCACAAGAGACCCAGTACTTC.

This clone was detected once. The chain employs TRBV5-4 and TRBJ2-7; 7 bases match TRBD2. Germline V gives CDR1 SGHNT, CDR2 YYREEE (reference sequence). CDR3 size: 15 residues. V was pared by 2 bases and J by 2 bases, with 7 bases of the junction left unmatched. The CDR3 DNA follows: TGTGCCAGCAGCTTCGGGGGGAGTTCGGCCTACGAGCAGTACTTC. It codes for CASSFGGSSAYEQYF.

CDR3 in amino acids: CASSPRDTQYF. The CDR3, as DNA: TGTGCCAGCAGTCCCAGGGATACGCAGTATTTT. This chain links TRBV6-6 with TRBJ2-3, with no clear D. V lost 5 bases and J lost 6, with 6 bases in between. CDR1 is MNHNY and CDR2 is SVGAGI in the germline V gene (reference sequence). This CDR3 is 11 amino acids long.

Only one count was recorded for this clone. The chain recombines TRBV29-1 with TRBJ2-3; 14 nucleotides match TRBD2. The CDR3 has 15 residues. Germline V gives CDR1 SQVTM, CDR2 ANQGSEA. After removal of 7 bases from V and 2 bases from J, the junction contained 5 bases not matched to a gene. Written as DNA, the CDR3 is TGCAGCGGTGGGACTAGCGGGAGTTTCACAGATACGCAGTATTTT. This translates into CSGGTSGSFTDTQYF.

In regard to this clone: This same CDR3 is encoded by further DNA sequences in the sample. The V gene is TRBV18, the J gene TRBJ1-1; D is undetermined. Trimming removed 1 base from V and 3 bases from J, with 6 bases in between. The CDR3 length is 13 residues. CDR1 and CDR2 from the germline V gene are KGHSH and LQKENI. This CDR3 is CASSPLRDTEAFF. The CDR3 DNA is TGTGCCAGCTCACCACTCCGGGACACTGAAGCTTTCTTT.

The rearrangement joins TRBV29-1 to TRBJ2-1; D ambiguous. With 1 base removed from V and 0 bases from J, the gap between germline ends came to 16 bases. CDR1 SQVTM and CDR2 ANQGSEA come from the germline V gene. The CDR3 has 17 residues. The CDR3 sequence: CSVEVQKVQSSYNEQFF. DNA for the CDR3: TGCAGCGTTGAAGTTCAAAAGGTTCAAAGCTCCTACAATGAGCAGTTCTTC.

The rearrangement uses TRBV30 and TRBJ2-7; D perhaps matches TRBD1 (7 bases). Germline V gene lookup returns CDR1 GTSNPN and CDR2 SVGIG (reference sequence). V gave up 2 bases and J gave up 2 bases, with 13 bases separating them. This CDR3 has 14 residues. The CDR3 spells CAWSYGGGPYEQYF. The CDR3 coding sequence is TGTGCCTGGAGTTATGGAGGGGGCCCCTACGAGCAGTACTTC.